These T cell receptor beta chains were read from a single sample in a study of shared clonotypes between healthy human individuals. The repertoire was sequenced with immunoSEQ multiplex PCR; TCRdb's copy has only in-frame clones and lacks some. The table records fewer than 2.5 million clones, roughly 93% of them present only once. The sequenced material came from naive CD4+ T cells from PBMCs. The receptors were sampled from a man in his late teens or twenties in good health. Some clones in this sample may be carry-over from other donors' samples. Each CDR3 is given with its conserved first and last residue. A D gene is named only where the DNA matches it firmly. The size entry is marked missing in some rows and otherwise reads once, few, many or a size class.

j_call clone_size d_call v_call cdr3_nt cdr3_aa
TRBJ2-7 NA NA TRBV5-1 TGCGCCAGCAGCTTACCTAGGCCTAAGAGAATAGGGGACGTAGACGAGCAGTACTTC CASSLPRPKRIGDVDEQYF
TRBJ1-3 NA NA TRBV7-7 TGTGCCAGCAGCCACGGGATCTCTGGAAACACCATATATTTT CASSHGISGNTIYF
TRBJ2-2 NA NA TRBV7-7 TGTGCCAGCAGCCGCGACAGAGACAGTAACACCGGGGAGCTGTTTTTT CASSRDRDSNTGELFF
TRBJ2-7 NA TRBD2 TRBV6-5 TGTGCCAGCAGCTATACTAGCGGGGAATCCTACGAGCAGTACTTC CASSYTSGESYEQYF
TRBJ2-2 NA NA TRBV7-3 TGTGCCAGCAGCTTAGCCAGGAACACCGGGGAGCTGTTTTTT CASSLARNTGELFF
TRBJ1-3 once NA TRBV6-1 TGTGCCAGCACCCGTCGGGCTCTCTCTGGAAACACCATATATTTT CASTRRALSGNTIYF
TRBJ2-5 NA NA TRBV9 TGTGCCAGCAGCGTAGATGGTGGGATAGAGACCCAGTACTTC CASSVDGGIETQYF
TRBJ2-7 NA NA TRBV5-1 TGCGCCAGCAGCTTGGCCTTGCCCTACGAGCAGTACTTC CASSLALPYEQYF
TRBJ2-7 NA TRBD2 TRBV4-2 TGTGCCAGCAGCCAAGAGCTAGCGGGACTCTCCTACGAGCAGTACTTC CASSQELAGLSYEQYF
TRBJ2-1 NA TRBD2 TRBV10-3 TGTGCCATCAGTGGGCGACTAGCGGAGGACTACAATGAGCAGTTCTTC CAISGRLAEDYNEQFF
TRBJ2-3 NA TRBD1 TRBV2 TGTGCCAGCACCGGACAGGGGTTATACACAGATACGCAGTATTTT CASTGQGLYTDTQYF
TRBJ2-7 NA NA TRBV15 TGTGCCACCAGCAGAGGCGGGGCCCAAGGATACGAGCAGTACTTC CATSRGGAQGYEQYF
TRBJ1-2 NA TRBD1 TRBV18 TGTGCCAGCTCACCCCAGCATGGACAGGGGGCGTATGGCTACACCTTC CASSPQHGQGAYGYTF
TRBJ2-7 NA TRBD2 TRBV7-2 TGTGCCAGCAGCGCAGGGGCTAGCGGGAGAATGGACGAGCAGTACTTC CASSAGASGRMDEQYF
TRBJ2-5 once NA TRBV5-1 TGCGCCAGCAGCTTGGCAGGAAAAGAGACCCAGTACTTC CASSLAGKETQYF
TRBJ2-2 NA NA TRBV28 TGTGCCAGCAGTTCCCTGGGGGGCGCAGGGCACACCGGGGAGCTGTTTTTT CASSSLGGAGHTGELFF
TRBJ2-5 NA TRBD2 TRBV19 TGTGCCAGTAGGGGACTAGCGGGAGAGTCGGAGACCCAGTACTTC CASRGLAGESETQYF
TRBJ2-5 NA TRBD2 TRBV10-1 TGCGCCACCCATATTCGGGGGGTAGAAAAGACCCAGTACTTC CATHIRGVEKTQYF
TRBJ1-4 NA NA TRBV30 TGTGCCTGGAGTGTTGGGCAGGTGGTTGGGTCGACTAATGAAAAACTGTTTTTT CAWSVGQVVGSTNEKLFF
TRBJ1-1 NA TRBD1 TRBV2 TGTGCCAGCAGTGTTAGGGGGCGCAAGAACACTGAAGCTTTCTTT CASSVRGRKNTEAFF
TRBJ2-7 once TRBD2 TRBV11-3 TGTGCCAGCAGCTCCGGACTAGCGGGAGGCTCCTACGAGCAGTACTTC CASSSGLAGGSYEQYF
TRBJ1-2 NA NA TRBV15 TGTGCCACCAGCAGAGAGGGGCCGCCAACCCCCTATGGCTACACCTTC CATSREGPPTPYGYTF
TRBJ1-2 NA NA TRBV7-7 TGTGCCGTCCGAGAGGAGATTAACTATGGCTACACCTTC CAVREEINYGYTF
TRBJ2-3 once NA TRBV19 TGTGCCAGTAGTACCTGGGTATCCCCCTCAGATACGCAGTATTTT CASSTWVSPSDTQYF
TRBJ2-7 NA TRBD1 TRBV19 TGTGCCAGTAGTATCCTCGGGACAGCTTCCTACGAGCAGTACTTC CASSILGTASYEQYF
TRBJ2-2 NA NA TRBV5-4 TGTGCCAGCAGCGACGGGTCCCGAAGGGCCACCGGGGAGCTGTTTTTT CASSDGSRRATGELFF
TRBJ1-1 few NA TRBV20-1 TGCAGTGCTAGAGCCCCCAAAGCTTTCTTT CSARAPKAFF
TRBJ2-3 once NA TRBV18 TGTGCCAGCTCACCACCACTGGGTGGGGTTGCAGATACGCAGTATTTT CASSPPLGGVADTQYF